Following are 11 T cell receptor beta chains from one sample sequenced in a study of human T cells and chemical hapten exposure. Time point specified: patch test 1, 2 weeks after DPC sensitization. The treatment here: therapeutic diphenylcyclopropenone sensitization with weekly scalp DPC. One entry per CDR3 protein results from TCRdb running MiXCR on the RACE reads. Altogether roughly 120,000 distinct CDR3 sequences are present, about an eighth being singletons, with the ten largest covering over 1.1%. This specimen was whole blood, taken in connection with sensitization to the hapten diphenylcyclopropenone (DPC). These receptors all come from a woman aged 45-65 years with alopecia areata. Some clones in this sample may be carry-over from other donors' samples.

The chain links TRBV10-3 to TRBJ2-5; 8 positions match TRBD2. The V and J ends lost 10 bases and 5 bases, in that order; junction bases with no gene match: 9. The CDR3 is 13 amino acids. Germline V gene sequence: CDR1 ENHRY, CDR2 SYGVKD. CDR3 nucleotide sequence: TGTGCCACCGAATCCCCGGGGGGGGAGACCCAGTACTTC. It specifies CATESPGGETQYF.

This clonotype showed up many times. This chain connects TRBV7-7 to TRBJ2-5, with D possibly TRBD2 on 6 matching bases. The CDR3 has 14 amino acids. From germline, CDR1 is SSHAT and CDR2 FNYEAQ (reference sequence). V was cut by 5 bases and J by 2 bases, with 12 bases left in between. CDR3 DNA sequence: TGTGCCAGCAGCCAATCCGGGAGTCAAGAGACCCAGTACTTC. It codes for CASSQSGSQETQYF.

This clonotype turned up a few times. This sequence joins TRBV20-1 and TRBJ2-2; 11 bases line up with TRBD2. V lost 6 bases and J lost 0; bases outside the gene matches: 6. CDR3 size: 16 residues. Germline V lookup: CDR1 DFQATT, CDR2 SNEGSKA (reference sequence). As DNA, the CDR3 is TGCAGTGCCCCACTAGCGGGAGCGGCGAACACCGGGGAGCTGTTTTTT. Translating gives CSAPLAGAANTGELFF.

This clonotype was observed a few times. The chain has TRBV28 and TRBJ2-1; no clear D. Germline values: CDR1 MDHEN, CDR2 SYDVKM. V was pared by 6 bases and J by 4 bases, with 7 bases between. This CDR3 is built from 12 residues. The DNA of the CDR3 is TGTGCCAGCAGGAGGTCATACAATGAGCAGTTCTTC. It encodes CASRRSYNEQFF. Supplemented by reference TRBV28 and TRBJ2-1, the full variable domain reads DVKVTQSSRYLVKRTGEKVFLECVQDMDHENMFWYRQDPGLGLRLIYFSYDVKMKEKGDIPEGYSVSREKKERFSLILESASTNQTSMYLCASRRSYNEQFFGPGTRLTVL.

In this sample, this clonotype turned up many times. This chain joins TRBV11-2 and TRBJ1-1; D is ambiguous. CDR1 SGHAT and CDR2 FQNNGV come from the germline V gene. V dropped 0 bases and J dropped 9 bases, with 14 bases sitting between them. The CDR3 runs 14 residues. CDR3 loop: CASSLDLAVRKAFF. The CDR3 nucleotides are TGTGCCAGCAGCTTAGATCTTGCGGTTCGGAAAGCTTTCTTT.

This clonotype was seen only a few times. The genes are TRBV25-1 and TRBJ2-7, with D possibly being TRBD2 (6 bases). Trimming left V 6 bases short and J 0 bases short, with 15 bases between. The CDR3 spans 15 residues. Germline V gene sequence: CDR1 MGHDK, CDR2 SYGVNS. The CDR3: CASRGTGTSSYEQYF. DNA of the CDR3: TGTGCCAGCAGGGGGACCGGGACTTCCTCCTACGAGCAGTACTTC.

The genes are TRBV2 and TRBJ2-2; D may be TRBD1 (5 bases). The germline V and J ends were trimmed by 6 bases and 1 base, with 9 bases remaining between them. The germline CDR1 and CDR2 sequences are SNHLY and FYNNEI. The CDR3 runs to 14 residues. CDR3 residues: CASRDTVNTGELFF. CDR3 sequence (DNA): TGTGCCAGCAGGGACACCGTGAACACCGGGGAGCTGTTTTTT. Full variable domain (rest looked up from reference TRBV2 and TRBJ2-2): EPEVTQTPSHQVTQMGQEVILRCVPISNHLYFYWYRQILGQKVEFLVSFYNNEISEKSEIFDDQFSVERPDGSNFTLKIRSTKLEDSAMYFCASRDTVNTGELFFGEGSRLTVL.

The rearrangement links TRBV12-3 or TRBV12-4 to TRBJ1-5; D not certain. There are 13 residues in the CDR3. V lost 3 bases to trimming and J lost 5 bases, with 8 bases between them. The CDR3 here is CASSFEMDQPQHF. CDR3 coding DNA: TGTGCCAGCAGTTTCGAGATGGATCAGCCCCAGCATTTT.

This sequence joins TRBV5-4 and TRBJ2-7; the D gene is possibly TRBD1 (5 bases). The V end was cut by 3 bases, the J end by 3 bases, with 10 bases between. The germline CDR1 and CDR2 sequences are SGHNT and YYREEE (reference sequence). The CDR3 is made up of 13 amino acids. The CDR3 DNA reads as TGTGCCAGCAGCTCCCCAAGGGGCTACGAGCAGTACTTC. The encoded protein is CASSSPRGYEQYF.

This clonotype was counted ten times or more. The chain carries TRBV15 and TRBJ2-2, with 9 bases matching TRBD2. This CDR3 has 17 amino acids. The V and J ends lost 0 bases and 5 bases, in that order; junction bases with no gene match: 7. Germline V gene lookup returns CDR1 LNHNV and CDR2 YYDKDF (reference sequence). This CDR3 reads CATSRDELAGPTGELFF. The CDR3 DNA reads TGTGCCACCAGCAGAGATGAACTAGCGGGCCCAACCGGGGAGCTGTTTTTT.

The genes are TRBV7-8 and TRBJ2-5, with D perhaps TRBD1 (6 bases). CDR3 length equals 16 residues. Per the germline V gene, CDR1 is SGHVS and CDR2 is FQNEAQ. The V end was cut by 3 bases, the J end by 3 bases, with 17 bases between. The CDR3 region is CASSLGAGTSKETQYF. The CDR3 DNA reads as TGTGCCAGCAGCTTGGGCGCCGGGACATCTAAAGAGACCCAGTACTTC.